Below are 19 T cell receptor beta chains sequenced from a single sample in a study of blood T cells in healthy people across ages. Primed by a sample-barcoded 5' primer and a J-beta primer mix, a second PCR proceeded for 7 to 11 cycles. TCRdb re-called the 5' RACE reads with MiXCR, one entry per CDR3 protein. The data contain hundreds of thousands of distinct CDR3 sequences, around 25% of them seen just once; the ten biggest clones take up around 3%. These same records also appear under a second study, on T cells of mothers and their children.

Source material: blood. These receptors came from a boy aged 5-17 years in good health.

This clonotype was seen at least ten times. The genes are TRBV28 and TRBJ1-4; D perhaps matches TRBD1 (5 bases). Germline values: CDR1 MDHEN, CDR2 SYDVKM. This CDR3 is built from 14 residues. Between the trimmed V and J ends, which lost 7 bases and 8 bases, there was a span of 17 bases. CDR3 bases: TGTGCCAGCACCTTAGGGGACCAGAGCGAAAAACTGTTTTTT. It encodes CASTLGDQSEKLFF. Variable domain in full (rest from reference TRBV28 and TRBJ1-4): DVKVTQSSRYLVKRTGEKVFLECVQDMDHENMFWYRQDPGLGLRLIYFSYDVKMKEKGDIPEGYSVSREKKERFSLILESASTNQTSMYLCASTLGDQSEKLFFGSGTQLSVL.

The table lists this clonotype with a few counts. The chain links TRBV5-5 to TRBJ1-5; unclear D gene. Germline CDR1 is SGHKS and CDR2 is YYEKEE (reference sequence). The V end lost 2 bases, the J end lost 4 bases, and 7 bases lay between the germline ends. The CDR3 contains 13 residues. CDR3 in DNA: TGTGCCAGCAGCTTAAGTTGGAATCAGCCCCAGCATTTT. It is translated as CASSLSWNQPQHF.

This clonotype has just a few counts. The V call is TRBV15, the J call TRBJ1-2; D may be TRBD1 (5 bases). Trimming took 4 bases from V and 8 from J, leaving 17 bases between them. This CDR3 has 14 amino acids. Germline V gene lookup returns CDR1 LNHNV and CDR2 YYDKDF (reference sequence). The CDR3 DNA reads as TGTGCCACCAGCAACCGACAAGGATGGGGCGGCTACACCTTC. It translates to CATSNRQGWGGYTF.

This sequence joins TRBV6-6 and TRBJ2-5; 7 bases line up with TRBD2. CDR1 is MNHNY, CDR2 SVGAGI, per germline (reference sequence). The ends lost 4 bases at V and 5 bases at J; junction bases unmatched: 7. The CDR3 is 14 amino acids. The CDR3 loop is CASSFPGGSETQYF. The CDR3 nucleotides are TGTGCCAGCAGTTTCCCCGGGGGGTCGGAGACCCAGTACTTC.

This clonotype was seen only a few times. The chain combines TRBV6-1 with TRBJ2-3; no clear D gene. V lost 6 bases and J lost 6, with 13 bases in between. Per the germline V gene, CDR1 is MNHNS and CDR2 is SASEGT. There are 13 residues in the CDR3. The CDR3 nucleotides are TGTGCCAGCAGCCCCCAAGAACGGGATACGCAGTATTTT. As protein: CASSPQERDTQYF.

This clonotype was recorded a few times. The rearrangement uses TRBV24-1 and TRBJ2-5; 8 positions match TRBD2. The J call may be wrong; the DNA end is better matched by TRBJ2-1. This CDR3 is 13 amino acids long. Germline assignment: CDR1 KGHDR and CDR2 SFDVKD. In nucleotides, the CDR3 is TGTGCCCCCGGGGGGGAGACTTACAATGAGCAGTTCTTC. Amino acids: CAPGGETYNEQFF.

V is TRBV4-1 and J is TRBJ1-5; no firm D call. The CDR3 consists of 15 residues. V dropped 1 base and J dropped 3 bases, with 10 bases sitting between them. CDR1 MGHRA and CDR2 YSYEKL come from the germline V gene. The CDR3 DNA reads as TGCGCCAGCAGCCAAGGTCCGGGATTCAATCAGCCCCAGCATTTT. It translates to CASSQGPGFNQPQHF.

CDR3: CSADAGTRGGYEQYF. In nucleotides, the CDR3 is TGCAGTGCTGACGCGGGGACTAGAGGAGGGTACGAGCAGTACTTC. This sequence joins TRBV20-1 and TRBJ2-7, with 8 bases identical to TRBD2. V was pared by 5 bases and J by 4 bases, with 13 bases of the junction left unmatched. Per germline, CDR1 DFQATT and CDR2 SNEGSKA (reference sequence). The CDR3 is 15 residues long.

The chain links TRBV9 to TRBJ1-1; no definite D call. In germline, CDR1 is SGDLS, CDR2 YYNGEE. Trimming stripped 3 bases from V and 1 base from J, with 13 bases between. This CDR3 spans 15 amino acids. The CDR3: CASSADPAENTEAFF. The CDR3 nucleotides read TGTGCCAGCAGCGCAGACCCGGCAGAGAACACTGAAGCTTTCTTT. The whole variable domain, filled in from reference TRBV9 and TRBJ1-1, reads DSGVTQTPKHLITATGQRVTLRCSPRSGDLSVYWYQQSLDQGLQFLIQYYNGEERAKGNILERFSAQQFPDLHSELNLSSLELGDSALYFCASSADPAENTEAFFGQGTRLTVV.

The CDR3 sequence: CASSSGDRRGYTF. CDR3 DNA: TGTGCCAGCAGTTCAGGGGACAGACGAGGCTACACCTTC. The chain is built from TRBV27 and TRBJ1-2, with 7 positions matching TRBD1. CDR1 is MNHEY and CDR2 is SMNVEV in the germline V gene (reference sequence). Losses at the gene ends were 4 bases for V and 8 bases for J; bases not matched to a gene: 7. The CDR3 length is 13 residues.

This clonotype was seen more than once but under ten times. DNA of the CDR3: TGTGCCAGCAGCTCACAGGGGGCAGGGCAGCCCCAGCATTTT. Protein: CASSSQGAGQPQHF. The rearrangement joins TRBV5-4 to TRBJ1-5; 9 bases fit TRBD1. The V gene's germline CDR1 is SGHNT and CDR2 YYREEE (reference sequence). CDR3 length equals 14 residues. With 3 bases clipped from V and 7 bases from J, the junction kept 5 bases outside the gene matches.

This clonotype appeared once. V and J are TRBV25-1 and TRBJ2-2; 9 nucleotides align to TRBD1. The germline gives CDR1 MGHDK, CDR2 SYGVNS. The CDR3 totals 16 residues. The trim removed 5 bases at V and 2 bases at J, leaving 6 bases unmatched. The CDR3 is CASSPLGQGNTGELFF. CDR3 coding DNA: TGTGCCAGCAGTCCCCTGGGACAGGGTAACACCGGGGAGCTGTTTTTT.

This clonotype appeared a few times. The J gene is TRBJ2-7, the V gene TRBV14; 7 bases align to TRBD1. Trimming cost V 0 bases and J 2 bases; bases outside gene matches: 7. The CDR3 has 16 amino acids. Germline loops: CDR1 SGHDN, CDR2 FVKESK. The CDR3 DNA reads TGTGCCAGCAGCCAAGATCAGGGGGACAGTCCCTACGAGCAGTACTTC. Encoded protein: CASSQDQGDSPYEQYF.

This clonotype was counted a few times. This chain joins TRBV5-1 and TRBJ1-4, with D tentatively TRBD1 (5 bases). The CDR3 contains 14 residues. Per germline, CDR1 SGHRS and CDR2 YFSETQ. Trimming took 5 bases from V and 7 from J, leaving 15 bases between them. The CDR3 reads CASSPLGVGEKLFF. For the CDR3, the DNA is TGCGCCAGCAGTCCGCTGGGGGTCGGTGAAAAACTGTTTTTT.

The chain carries TRBV11-2 and TRBJ2-1, with D unclear. This CDR3 is 14 amino acids long. Germline V lookup: CDR1 SGHAT, CDR2 FQNNGV. V lost 1 base to trimming and J lost 9 bases, with 13 bases between them. CDR3 DNA sequence: TGTGCCAGCAGCTTAGGTCTCTTGTTGCCTGAGCAGTTCTTC. Translating it yields CASSLGLLLPEQFF. Based on the CDR3 plus reference TRBV11-2 and TRBJ2-1, the full variable domain is EAGVAQSPRYKIIEKRQSVAFWCNPISGHATLYWYQQILGQGPKLLIQFQNNGVVDDSQLPKDRFSAERLKGVDSTLKIQPAKLEDSAVYLCASSLGLLLPEQFFGPGTRLTVL.

CDR3 coding DNA: TGTGCCAGCAGCGTAGAGGGGAACTGCGAGCAGTACTTC. Protein: CASSVEGNCEQYF. The rearrangement joins TRBV9 to TRBJ2-7; a possible D gene is TRBD1 (5 bases). CDR3 size: 13 residues. V was cut by 0 bases and J by 6 bases, with 10 bases left in between. Germline V CDR1 and CDR2: SGDLS, YYNGEE.

For this clonotype: The junction shows a germline mismatch at one end, possibly a read error. The V gene is TRBV3-1, the J gene TRBJ2-1; TRBD1 is a possible D gene (6 bases). Looked up from germline, CDR1 is LGHDT and CDR2 is YNNKEL (reference sequence). CDR3 length: 16 amino acids. In DNA, the CDR3 is TGTGCCAGCAGCCCTACCCTGGACAGTACCTACGATGAGCAGTTCTTC. The encoded protein is CASSPTLDSTYDEQFF.

This clonotype was counted a few times. The rearrangement uses TRBV7-9 and TRBJ2-2; D ambiguous. Trimming left V 5 bases short and J 5 bases short, with 9 bases between. Germline V lookup: CDR1 SEHNR, CDR2 FQNEAQ (reference sequence). This CDR3 contains 13 residues. CDR3 amino acids: CASSPHGTGELFF. The CDR3 DNA follows: TGTGCCAGCAGCCCCCACGGGACCGGGGAGCTGTTTTTT. The full variable domain, rest sourced from reference TRBV7-9 and TRBJ2-2, is DTGVSQNPRHKITKRGQNVTFRCDPISEHNRLYWYRQTLGQGPEFLTYFQNEAQLEKSRLLSDRFSAERPKGSFSTLEIQRTEQGDSAMYLCASSPHGTGELFFGEGSRLTVL.

The CDR3 nucleotides are TGTGCCAGCAGCCAAGACCCTTTTCGGACTGAAAACTATGGCTACACCTTC. As protein: CASSQDPFRTENYGYTF. The gene calls are TRBV3-1 and TRBJ1-2, with D unresolved. This CDR3 comprises 17 residues. Trimming stripped 0 bases from V and 2 bases from J, with 16 bases between. CDR1 is LGHDT and CDR2 is YNNKEL in the germline V gene (reference sequence).